This TCR beta chain was observed in a study of cytotoxic CD8 clonotypes in ibrutinib-treated CLL. Study overall: Of a cohort that held some 12 relapsed/refractory and over 14 treatment-naive patients, about 18 were IGHV unmutated. Samples had a mean of nearly 260,000 productive templates and more than 85,000 productive rearrangements. Broader study findings: The study found public clonotypes uncommon, contracting or stable on treatment. Baseline clonality, above age-matched healthy donor levels, tracked circulating CD8+ T-cell counts.

Data came from immunoSEQ multiplex PCR; TCRdb stores just in-frame clones and leaves some out. The top ten clones hold 6.5% to 8% of a sample with some 290,000 clones, roughly 80% of them seen once. Turning to this clone: Its matching antigen is unknown.

Germline V gives CDR1 MNHNS, CDR2 SASEGT. CDR3 size: 14 residues. With 11 bases removed from V and 7 bases from J, the gap between germline ends came to 20 bases. The chain recombines TRBV6-1 with TRBJ1-4, with D maybe TRBD1 (5 bases). The starting material was PBMCs, obtained before ibrutinib treatment. The sequence was collected from a human donor with chronic lymphocytic leukemia. The CDR3 sequence: CACSDPKGPEKLFF. Written as DNA, the CDR3 is TGTGCCTGTTCAGACCCAAAGGGGCCTGAAAAACTGTTTTTT.